This T cell receptor beta chain is drawn from a study of cytomegalovirus exposure and HLA in healthy donors. Study-wide results and limits: The authors enumerated 164 TCR beta chains as linked to cytomegalovirus. Apart from CMV serostatus, no immune exposure information was available.

This clone was seen more than once but under ten times. Its cognate antigen is unknown. Vbeta (60) and Jbeta (13) primers were used in the PCR. Sequenced by immunoSEQ multiplex PCR; TCRdb stores in-frame clones only, minus some. The top ten hold around 1.7% of the sample, which has some 110,000 clones, about four fifths seen once. The sequencing input was PBMCs. The source of this sequence is a young woman in good health and CMV-seronegative.

CDR3: CASSRGQGETQYF. The CDR3 DNA reads as TGTGCCAGCAGCCGCGGACAGGGGGAGACCCAGTACTTC. The chain joins TRBV5-4 to TRBJ2-5; 9 bases map to TRBD1. Germline lookup yields CDR1 SGHNT and CDR2 YYREEE (reference sequence). CDR3 length: 13 amino acids. Trimming took 4 bases from V and 5 from J; bases not matched to a gene: 3.